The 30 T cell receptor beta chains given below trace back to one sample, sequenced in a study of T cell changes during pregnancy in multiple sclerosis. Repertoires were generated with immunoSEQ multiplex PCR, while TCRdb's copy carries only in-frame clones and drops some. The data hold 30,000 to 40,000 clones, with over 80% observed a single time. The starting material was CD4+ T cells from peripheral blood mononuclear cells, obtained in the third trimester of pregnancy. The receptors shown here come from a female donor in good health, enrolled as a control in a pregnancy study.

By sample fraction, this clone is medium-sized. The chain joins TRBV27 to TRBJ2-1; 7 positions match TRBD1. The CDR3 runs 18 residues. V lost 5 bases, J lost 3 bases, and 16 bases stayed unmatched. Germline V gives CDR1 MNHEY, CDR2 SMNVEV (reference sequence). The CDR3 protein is CASSPRRGGPPYYNEQFF. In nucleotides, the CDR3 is TGTGCCAGCAGTCCCCGTAGAGGGGGCCCCCCTTACTACAATGAGCAGTTCTTC.

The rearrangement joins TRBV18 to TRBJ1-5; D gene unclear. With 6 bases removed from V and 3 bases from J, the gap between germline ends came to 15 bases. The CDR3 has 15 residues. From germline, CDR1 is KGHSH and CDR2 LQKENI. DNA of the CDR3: TGTGCCAGCTCCCCAACCGAAGCCGCCAATCAGCCCCAGCATTTT. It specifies CASSPTEAANQPQHF.

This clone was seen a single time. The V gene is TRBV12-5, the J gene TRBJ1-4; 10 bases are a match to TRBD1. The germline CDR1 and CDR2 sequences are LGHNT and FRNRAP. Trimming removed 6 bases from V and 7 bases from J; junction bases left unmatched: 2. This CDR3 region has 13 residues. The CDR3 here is CASGGTGAEKLFF. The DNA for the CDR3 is TGTGCTAGTGGCGGGACAGGGGCTGAAAAACTGTTTTTT.

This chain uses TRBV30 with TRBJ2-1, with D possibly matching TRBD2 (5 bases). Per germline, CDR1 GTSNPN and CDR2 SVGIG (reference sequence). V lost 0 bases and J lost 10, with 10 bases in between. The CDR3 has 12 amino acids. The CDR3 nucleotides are TGTGCCTGGAGTGTACGAGGAGGAGAGCAGTTCTTC. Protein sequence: CAWSVRGGEQFF.

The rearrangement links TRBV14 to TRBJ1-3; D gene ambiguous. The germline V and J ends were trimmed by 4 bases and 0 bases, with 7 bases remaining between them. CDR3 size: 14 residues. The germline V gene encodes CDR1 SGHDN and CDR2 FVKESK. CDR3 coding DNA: TGTGCCAGCAGCCTAAGCGACTCTGGAAACACCATATATTTT. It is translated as CASSLSDSGNTIYF.

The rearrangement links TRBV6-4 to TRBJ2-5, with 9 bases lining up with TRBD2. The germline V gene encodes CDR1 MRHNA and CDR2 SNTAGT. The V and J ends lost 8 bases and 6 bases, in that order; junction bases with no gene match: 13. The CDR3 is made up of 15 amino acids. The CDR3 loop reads CASPRGREGVKTQYF. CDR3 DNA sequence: TGTGCCAGCCCTCGGGGGCGGGAGGGCGTGAAGACCCAGTACTTC.

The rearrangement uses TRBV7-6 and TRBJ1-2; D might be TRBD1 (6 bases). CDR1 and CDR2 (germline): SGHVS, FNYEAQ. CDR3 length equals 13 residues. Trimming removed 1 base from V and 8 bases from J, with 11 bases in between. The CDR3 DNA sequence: TGTGCCAGCAGCTTAGTACAGGGTCAAGGCTACACCTTC. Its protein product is CASSLVQGQGYTF.

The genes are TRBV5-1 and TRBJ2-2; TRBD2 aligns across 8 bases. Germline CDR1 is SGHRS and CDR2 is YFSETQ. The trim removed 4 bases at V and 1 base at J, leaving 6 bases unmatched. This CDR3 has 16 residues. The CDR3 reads CASSPLAGGNTGELFF. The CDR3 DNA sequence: TGCGCCAGCAGCCCCCTCGCGGGGGGGAACACCGGGGAGCTGTTTTTT. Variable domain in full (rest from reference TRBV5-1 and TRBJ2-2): KAGVTQTPRYLIKTRGQQVTLSCSPISGHRSVSWYQQTPGQGLQFLFEYFSETQRNKGNFPGRFSGRQFSNSRSEMNVSTLELGDSALYLCASSPLAGGNTGELFFGEGSRLTVL.

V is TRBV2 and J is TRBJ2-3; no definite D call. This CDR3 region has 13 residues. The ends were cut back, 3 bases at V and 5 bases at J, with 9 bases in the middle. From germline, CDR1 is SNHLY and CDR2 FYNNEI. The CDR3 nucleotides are TGTGCCAGCAGTGACCTAGGCCTAGATACGCAGTATTTT. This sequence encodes CASSDLGLDTQYF.

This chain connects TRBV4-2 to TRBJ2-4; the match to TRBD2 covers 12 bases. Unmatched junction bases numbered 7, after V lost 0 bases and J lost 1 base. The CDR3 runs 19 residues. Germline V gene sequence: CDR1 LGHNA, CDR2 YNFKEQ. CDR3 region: CASSQEPPTSGRAKNIQYF. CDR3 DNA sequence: TGTGCCAGCAGCCAAGAGCCCCCAACTAGCGGGAGGGCCAAAAACATTCAGTACTTC.

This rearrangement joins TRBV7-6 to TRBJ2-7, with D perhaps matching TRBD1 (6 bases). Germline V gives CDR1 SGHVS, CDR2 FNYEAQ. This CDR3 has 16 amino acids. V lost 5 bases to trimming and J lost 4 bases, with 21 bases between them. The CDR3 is CASSPQPGPGEYEQYF. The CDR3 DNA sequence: TGTGCCAGCAGCCCACAACCGGGACCAGGGGAGTACGAGCAGTACTTC.

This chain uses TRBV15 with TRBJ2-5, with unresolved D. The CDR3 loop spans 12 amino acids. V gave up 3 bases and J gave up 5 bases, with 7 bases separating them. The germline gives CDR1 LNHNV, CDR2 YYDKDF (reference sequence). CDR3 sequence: CATSSPSETQYF. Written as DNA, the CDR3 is TGTGCCACCAGCAGCCCTTCTGAGACCCAGTACTTC.

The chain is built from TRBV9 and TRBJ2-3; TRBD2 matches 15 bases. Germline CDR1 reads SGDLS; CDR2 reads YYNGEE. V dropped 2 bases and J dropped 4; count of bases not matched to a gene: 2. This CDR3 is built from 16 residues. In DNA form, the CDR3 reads TGTGCCAGCAGCGTGGGACTAGCGGGGGGCGCAGATACGCAGTATTTT. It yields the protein CASSVGLAGGADTQYF. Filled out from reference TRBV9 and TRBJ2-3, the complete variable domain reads DSGVTQTPKHLITATGQRVTLRCSPRSGDLSVYWYQQSLDQGLQFLIQYYNGEERAKGNILERFSAQQFPDLHSELNLSSLELGDSALYFCASSVGLAGGADTQYFGPGTRLTVL.

This CDR3 is CASSLRTSGGLNTDTQYF. In DNA form, the CDR3 reads TGTGCCAGCAGCTTGCGAACTAGCGGGGGCTTGAACACAGATACGCAGTATTTT. The V and J genes are TRBV7-2 and TRBJ2-3; 11 positions agree with TRBD2. Germline assignment: CDR1 SGHTA and CDR2 FQGNSA. The J segment lost 2 bases and the V segment lost 3 bases, leaving 10 bases of the junction unmatched. The length of the CDR3 is 18 residues.

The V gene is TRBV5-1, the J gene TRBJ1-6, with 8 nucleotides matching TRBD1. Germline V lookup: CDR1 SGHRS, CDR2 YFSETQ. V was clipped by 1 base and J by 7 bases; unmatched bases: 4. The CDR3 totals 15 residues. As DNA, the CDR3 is TGCGCCAGCAGCTTGAGCCAGGGGGCCAATTCACCCCTCCACTTT. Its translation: CASSLSQGANSPLHF.

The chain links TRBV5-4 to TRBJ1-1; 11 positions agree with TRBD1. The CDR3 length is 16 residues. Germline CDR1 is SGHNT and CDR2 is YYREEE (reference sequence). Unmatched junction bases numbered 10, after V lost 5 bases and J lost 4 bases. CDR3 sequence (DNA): TGTGCCAGCAGTCGGGACAGGGGGATGAGGGTCACTGAAGCTTTCTTT. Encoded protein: CASSRDRGMRVTEAFF.

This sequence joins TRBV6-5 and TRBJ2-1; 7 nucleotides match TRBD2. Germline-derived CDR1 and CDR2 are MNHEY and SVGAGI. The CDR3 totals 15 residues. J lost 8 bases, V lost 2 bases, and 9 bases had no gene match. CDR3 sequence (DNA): TGTGCCAGCAGTTACCATGGCGGGAGTGGCGATGAGCAGTTCTTC. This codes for CASSYHGGSGDEQFF.

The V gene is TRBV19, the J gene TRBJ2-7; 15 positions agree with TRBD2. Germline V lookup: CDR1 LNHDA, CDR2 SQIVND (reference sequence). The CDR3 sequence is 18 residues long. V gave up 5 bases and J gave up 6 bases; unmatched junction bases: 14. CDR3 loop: CASSPQARTSGGAGEQYF. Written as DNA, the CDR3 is TGTGCCAGTAGTCCACAGGCCAGGACTAGCGGGGGGGCTGGCGAGCAGTACTTC.

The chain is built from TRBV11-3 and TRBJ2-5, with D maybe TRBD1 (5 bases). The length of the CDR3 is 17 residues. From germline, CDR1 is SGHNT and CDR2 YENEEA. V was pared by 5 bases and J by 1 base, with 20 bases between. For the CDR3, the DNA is TGTGCCAGCAGCCAAACGGTGGGGCTAGTGGCCCAAGAGACCCAGTACTTC. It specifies CASSQTVGLVAQETQYF.

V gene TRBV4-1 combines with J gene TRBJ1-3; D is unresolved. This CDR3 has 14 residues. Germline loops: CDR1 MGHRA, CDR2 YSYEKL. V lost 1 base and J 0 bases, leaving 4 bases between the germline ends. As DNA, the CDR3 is TGCGCCAGCAGCCAAGTTATCTCTGGAAACACCATATATTTT. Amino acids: CASSQVISGNTIYF.

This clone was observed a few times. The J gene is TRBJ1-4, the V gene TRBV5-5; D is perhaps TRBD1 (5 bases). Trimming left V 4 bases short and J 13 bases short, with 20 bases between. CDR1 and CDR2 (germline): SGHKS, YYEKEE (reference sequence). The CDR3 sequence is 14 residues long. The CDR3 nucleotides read TGTGCCAGCAGCATATTAGGGGCCAATTCTGCACTGTTTTTT. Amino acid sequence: CASSILGANSALFF.

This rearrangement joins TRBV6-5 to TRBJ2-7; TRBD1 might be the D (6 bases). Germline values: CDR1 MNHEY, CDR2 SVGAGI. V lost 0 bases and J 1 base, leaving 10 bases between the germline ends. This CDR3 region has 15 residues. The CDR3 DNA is TGTGCCAGCAGTTACTCGACAGGAGGATCCTACGAGCAGTACTTC. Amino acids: CASSYSTGGSYEQYF.

The CDR3 spells CASSYRGRFEQFF. The CDR3 coding sequence is TGCGCCAGCAGCTACAGGGGGCGCTTTGAGCAGTTCTTC. The V call is TRBV5-1, the J call TRBJ2-1; 9 bases align to TRBD1. V was clipped by 3 bases and J by 9 bases; unmatched bases: 4. The CDR3 is 13 residues long. CDR1 and CDR2 from the germline V gene are SGHRS and YFSETQ.

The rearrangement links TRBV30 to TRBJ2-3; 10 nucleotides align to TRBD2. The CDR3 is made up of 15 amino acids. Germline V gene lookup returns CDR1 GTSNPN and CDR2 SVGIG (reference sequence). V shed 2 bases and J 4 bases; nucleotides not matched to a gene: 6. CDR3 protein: CAWSSGSGRSDTQYF. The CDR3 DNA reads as TGTGCCTGGAGTAGTGGTAGCGGGAGGTCAGATACGCAGTATTTT. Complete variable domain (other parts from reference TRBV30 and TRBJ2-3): SQTIHQWPATLVQPVGSPLSLECTVEGTSNPNLYWYRQAAGRGLQLLFYSVGIGQISSEVPQNLSASRPQDRQFILSSKKLLLSDSGFYLCAWSSGSGRSDTQYFGPGTRLTVL.

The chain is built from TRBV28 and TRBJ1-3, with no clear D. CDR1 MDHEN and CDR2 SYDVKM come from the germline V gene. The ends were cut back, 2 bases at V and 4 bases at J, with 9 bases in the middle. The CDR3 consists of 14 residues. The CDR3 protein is CASSLQTTGNTIYF. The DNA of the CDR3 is TGTGCCAGCAGTTTACAGACAACAGGAAACACCATATATTTT.

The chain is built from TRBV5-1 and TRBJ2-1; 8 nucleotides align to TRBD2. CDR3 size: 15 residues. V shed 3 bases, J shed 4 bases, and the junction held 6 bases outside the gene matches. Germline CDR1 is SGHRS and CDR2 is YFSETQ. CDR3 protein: CASSSGQREYNEQFF. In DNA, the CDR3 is TGCGCCAGCAGCTCCGGGCAGCGGGAGTACAATGAGCAGTTCTTC.

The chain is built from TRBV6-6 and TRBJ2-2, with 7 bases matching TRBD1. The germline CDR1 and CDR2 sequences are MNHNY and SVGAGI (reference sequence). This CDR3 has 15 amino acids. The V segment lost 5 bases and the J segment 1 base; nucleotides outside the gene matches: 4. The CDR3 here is CASSNRDRNTGELFF. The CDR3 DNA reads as TGTGCCAGCAGTAACCGGGACAGGAACACCGGGGAGCTGTTTTTT.

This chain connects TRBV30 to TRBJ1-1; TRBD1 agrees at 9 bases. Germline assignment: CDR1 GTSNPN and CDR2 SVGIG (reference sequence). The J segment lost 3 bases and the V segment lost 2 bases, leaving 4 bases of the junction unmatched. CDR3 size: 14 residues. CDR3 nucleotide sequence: TGTGCCTGGAGTTCACAGGGGGCTTACACTGAAGCTTTCTTT. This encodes CAWSSQGAYTEAFF.

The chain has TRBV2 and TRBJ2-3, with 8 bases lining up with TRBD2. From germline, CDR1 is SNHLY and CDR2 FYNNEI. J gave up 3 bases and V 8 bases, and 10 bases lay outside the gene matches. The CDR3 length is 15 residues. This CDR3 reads CASGREGMVTDTQYF. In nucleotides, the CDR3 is TGTGCCAGCGGTCGGGAGGGGATGGTAACAGATACGCAGTATTTT.

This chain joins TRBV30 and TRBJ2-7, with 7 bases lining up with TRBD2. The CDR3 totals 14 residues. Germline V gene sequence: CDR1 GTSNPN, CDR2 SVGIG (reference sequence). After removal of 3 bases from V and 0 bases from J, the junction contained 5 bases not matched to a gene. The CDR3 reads CAWRQRGTSYEQYF. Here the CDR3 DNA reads TGTGCCTGGAGGCAGCGGGGAACCTCCTACGAGCAGTACTTC.